This TCR beta chain came from a study of T cells in Graves' hyperthyroidism and ophthalmopathy. Template material for amplifying TCR beta CDR3 regions consisted of RNA transcripts. HTBI primers were employed in a first-round RT-PCR of the TCR CDR3. TCRdb re-called the multiplex PCR reads through MiXCR, storing one row per CDR3 protein. The sample contains more than 300,000 distinct CDR3 sequences, roughly 13% of which appear only once. The TCR originated in a woman aged 60-75 years with Graves' hyperthyroidism. Sequenced material: blood.

Written as DNA, the CDR3 is TGTGCCAGCAGTTTAGCGGGGGGTTGGAGAAGCACAGATACGCAGTATTTT. It translates to CASSLAGGWRSTDTQYF. The V and J genes are TRBV27 and TRBJ2-3; 8 nucleotides align to TRBD2. The J segment lost 0 bases and the V segment lost 2 bases, leaving 7 bases of the junction unmatched. The CDR3 runs 17 residues. Germline CDR1 is MNHEY and CDR2 is SMNVEV (reference sequence).